This entry describes one TCR beta chain. Its antigen remains undetermined. The record has no base qualities; no much larger clone is one base away. The data stem from a study of shared clonotypes between healthy human individuals (dated by TCRdb to about 2020). For the wider study: The cohort comprised a couple of women and a few men aged 18 to 49 years. For each donor, CD4 naive and CD4 memory were each run on three plates, CD8 naive on two plates, and CD8 memory on one plate. The study deeply sequenced blood TCR repertoires of five healthy adults to estimate repertoire size and the extent of clonotype sharing between individuals. To increase sequencing depth and limit assay-specific biases, TCR repertoire library preparation and sequencing were carried out by different laboratories using diverse techniques. Between about 0.94 and 8.9 billion PBMCs per donor were obtained by leukapheresis. What the authors observed across the whole study: The genetic and exposure-history diversity represented was limited by the small number of donors. Based on pairwise subsampling, the degree of clonotype sharing among donors was expected to be affected by sequencing depth. Across a few donors, 4.5% to 6.5% of naive CD4, around 3.5% of naive CD8, under 2.5% of memory CD4, and 0.4% to 0.45% of memory CD8 clonotypes were shared. Compared with non-shared clonotypes, clonotypes shared by all four sorted-subset donors had higher generation probabilities. Rarefaction of sorted-subset datasets indicated incomplete sequencing despite the large sequencing depth. Naive subsets generally had larger estimated clonotype richness than memory subsets. Sampling was restricted to blood, and TCR repertoires in tissues likely differ from the TCR repertoires found in blood.

TCR CDR3 regions were amplified from genomic DNA by multiplex PCR using the deep immunoSEQ assay. Extracted genomic DNA from each cell subset was distributed evenly across all wells of several immunoSEQ 96-well plates, and each plate was treated as a replicate. For sorted subsets, each replicate PCR was loaded with roughly 0.2 ug genomic DNA, equivalent to 30,000 or so T cell genomes. The purified libraries were quantified using a Qubit 3.0 fluorometer, sized with a Bioanalyzer 2100, and then quantified again using the KAPA Library Quantification kit. Every immunoSEQ 96-well plate was sequenced on a dedicated single-read 150-cycle Illumina NextSeq 550 flow cell. As for the authors' bioinformatics: Because the immunoSEQ output held only junctional sequences and lacked quality scores, the filtering could not match the filtering applied to full-length reads. To assign V/J genes and CDR3, sequences were annotated using PyIR, a Python wrapper for IgBLAST v1.9, with IMGT germline references. Any read was removed if the V/J assignment was weak (E-value above 1e-6), the CDR3 was missing, or the read contained stop codons, out-of-frame junctions, or ambiguous translated residues. V3J clonotypes were defined by identical inferred V gene, J gene, and CDR3 amino acid sequence. Percentage overlap between repertoires was computed as shared unique clonotypes divided by the size of the smaller repertoire. Repertoire richness was assessed with RTK rarefaction, the Chao1 estimator, and Recon v2.1 estimates of unobserved clonotypes. OLGA was used to compute generation probabilities for all TCRbeta clonotypes that the gDNA method yielded from several donors. As stored in TCRdb, this immuneACCESS dataset retains in-frame rearrangements with V and J assigned. A fraction of the clones does not appear; measured against another copy, unresolved V genes explain less than half of the discrepancy, and the remainder lacks a known reason. The V and J calls and clone size are taken from that table; D and trimming were inferred from the DNA. The sample profile shows roughly 2 million clones; approximately 96% of them were found once. The ten largest clones take up roughly 0.13% of the sample.

The donors were healthy, HIV-negative adults who had no recently reported acute infections or vaccinations. Only Caucasian adults living in Nashville, Tennessee, USA were represented among the donors. Magnetic negative selection was used to enrich CD4+ T cells, after which naive cells were positively selected on CD45RA and the negative fraction became the memory subset. Blood was collected by leukapheresis, and PBMCs were isolated by Ficoll-Histopaque density gradient centrifugation and then cryopreserved in liquid nitrogen vapor phase. Analytical flow cytometry was used to check the purity and quantity of every magnetically sorted T cell population. Each sorted fraction had its genomic DNA isolated and then quantified by UV absorbance on a Nanodrop 2000c. Based on the germline V gene (reference sequence), the CDR1 and CDR2 sequences are SEHNR and FQNEAQ. There are 13 amino acids in the CDR3, from cysteine to phenylalanine inclusive. Only the CDR3 DNA stays, 39 bases, in frame from base 1. V lost 1 base and J lost 3 bases; the stretch between them is 4 bases long.

The chain employs TRBV7-9 and TRBJ2-1; the D gene lacks a confident call. This receptor was taken from a man aged 18-30 years in good health. What was sequenced was naive CD4+ T cells sorted from blood. What the cell subset or site label conveys for this sample: CD45RA+ positively selected. The CDR3 reads as follows: CASSLVGYNEQFF. The nucleotides read TGTGCCAGCAGCTTAGTAGGCTACAATGAGCAGTTCTTC.